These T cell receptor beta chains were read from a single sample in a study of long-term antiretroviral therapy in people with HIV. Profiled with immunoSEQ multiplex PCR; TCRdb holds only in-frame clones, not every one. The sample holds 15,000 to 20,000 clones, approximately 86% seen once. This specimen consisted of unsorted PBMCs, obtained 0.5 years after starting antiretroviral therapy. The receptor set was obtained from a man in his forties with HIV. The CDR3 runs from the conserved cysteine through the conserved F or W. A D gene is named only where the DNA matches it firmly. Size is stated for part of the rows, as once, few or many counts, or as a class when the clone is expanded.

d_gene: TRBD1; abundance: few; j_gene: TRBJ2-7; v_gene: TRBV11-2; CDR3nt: TGTGCCAGCAGTCGGGACAGGGTAATCGGCGAGCAGTACTTC; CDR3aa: CASSRDRVIGEQYF
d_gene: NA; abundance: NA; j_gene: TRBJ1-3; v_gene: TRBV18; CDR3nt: TGTGCCAGCTCACCACCTAACGGGCAGGGAGGTAACACCATATATTTT; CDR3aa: CASSPPNGQGGNTIYF
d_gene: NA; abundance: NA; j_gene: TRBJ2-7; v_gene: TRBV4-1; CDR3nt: TGCGCCAGCAGCCAAGCCCCTGGACTCCGCTACGAGCAGTACTTC; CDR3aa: CASSQAPGLRYEQYF
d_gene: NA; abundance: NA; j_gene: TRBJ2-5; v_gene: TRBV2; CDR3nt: TGTGCCAGCAATGTCGGAGAGACCCAGTACTTC; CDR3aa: CASNVGETQYF
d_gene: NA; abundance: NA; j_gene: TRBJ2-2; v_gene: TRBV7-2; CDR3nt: TGTGCCAGCAGCTTAGGACGGATCAACACCGGGGAGCTGTTTTTT; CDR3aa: CASSLGRINTGELFF
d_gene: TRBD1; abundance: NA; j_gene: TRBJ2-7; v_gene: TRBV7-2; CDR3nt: TGTGCCAGCAGCATGGGACAGGGGGACTACGAGCAGTACTTC; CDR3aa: CASSMGQGDYEQYF
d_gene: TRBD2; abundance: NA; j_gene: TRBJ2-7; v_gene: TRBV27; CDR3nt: TGTGCCAGCACACGACTAGCGGGATCTATCGAGCAGTACTTC; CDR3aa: CASTRLAGSIEQYF
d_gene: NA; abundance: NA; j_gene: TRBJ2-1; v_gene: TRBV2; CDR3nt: TGTGCCAGCAGAGAGCCACTAGTCCGGGGTAATGAGCAGTTCTTC; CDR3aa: CASREPLVRGNEQFF
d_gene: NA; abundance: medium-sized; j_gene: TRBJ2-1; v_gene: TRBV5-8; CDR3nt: TGTGCCAGCAGCTGGCGGGGTAACTCCTACAATGAGCAGTTCTTC; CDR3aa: CASSWRGNSYNEQFF
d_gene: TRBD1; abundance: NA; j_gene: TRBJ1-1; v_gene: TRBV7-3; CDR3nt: TGTGCCAGCAGCAAATTCGGACAGGGCGAAGCTTTCTTT; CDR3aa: CASSKFGQGEAFF
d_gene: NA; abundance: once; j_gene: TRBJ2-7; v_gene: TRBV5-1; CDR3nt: TGCGCCAGCAGCCGCTGGGGGGCTAACTACGAGCAGTACTTC; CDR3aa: CASSRWGANYEQYF
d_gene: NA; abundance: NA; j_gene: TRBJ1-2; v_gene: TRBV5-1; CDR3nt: TGCGCCAGCAGCTTGGGGTTGGAAAGGGGGAGTAACTATGGCTACACCTTC; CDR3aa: CASSLGLERGSNYGYTF
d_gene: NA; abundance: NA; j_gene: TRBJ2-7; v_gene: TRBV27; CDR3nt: TGTGCCAGCAGTTTAGGTACGCTCCGTAACGAGCAGTACTTC; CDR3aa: CASSLGTLRNEQYF
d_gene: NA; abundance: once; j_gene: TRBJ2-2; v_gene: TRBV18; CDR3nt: TGTGCCAGCTCACCCCGAGGGGCGGGTTCGAACACCGGGGAGCTGTTTTTT; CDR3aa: CASSPRGAGSNTGELFF
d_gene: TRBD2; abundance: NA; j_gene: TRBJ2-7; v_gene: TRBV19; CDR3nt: TGTGCCAGTAGTCCCCGGACTAGCCGATCCTACGAGCAGTACTTC; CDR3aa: CASSPRTSRSYEQYF
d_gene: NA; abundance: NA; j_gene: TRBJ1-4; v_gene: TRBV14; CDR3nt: TGTGCCAGCAGCCGGGGTAGCGGGGAAAAACTGTTTTTT; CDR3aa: CASSRGSGEKLFF
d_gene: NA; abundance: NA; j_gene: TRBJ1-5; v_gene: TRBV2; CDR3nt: TGTGCCAGCAGTGAAACCCGGGTCGGTCAGCCCCAGCATTTT; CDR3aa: CASSETRVGQPQHF
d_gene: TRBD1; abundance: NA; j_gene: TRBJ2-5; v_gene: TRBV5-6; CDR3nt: TGTGCCAGCAGCTTCACAGGGGTGGAGACCCAGTACTTC; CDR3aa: CASSFTGVETQYF
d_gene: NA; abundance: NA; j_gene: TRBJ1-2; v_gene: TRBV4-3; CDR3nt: TGCGCCAGCAGCCAAAGTTCAGGGAGCAACTATGGCTACACCTTC; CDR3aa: CASSQSSGSNYGYTF
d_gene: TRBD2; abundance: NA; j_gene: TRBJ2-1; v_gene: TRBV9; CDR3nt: TGTGCCAGCAGCGTTGGCGGGGGGGGCACCTACAATGAGCAGTTCTTC; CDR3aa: CASSVGGGGTYNEQFF
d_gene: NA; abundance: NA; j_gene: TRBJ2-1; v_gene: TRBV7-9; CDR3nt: TGTGCCAGAGGGGGGCCCGGGGAGCAGTTCTTC; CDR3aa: CARGGPGEQFF
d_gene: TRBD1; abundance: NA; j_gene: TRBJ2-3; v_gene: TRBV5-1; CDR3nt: TGCGCCAGCAGCCCCCGGGACAGAGGCACAGATACGCAGTATTTT; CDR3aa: CASSPRDRGTDTQYF
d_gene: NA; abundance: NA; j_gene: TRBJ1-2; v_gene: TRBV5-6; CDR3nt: TGTGCCAGCAGCTTGGCTATAGGGTCGGATGGCTACACCTTC; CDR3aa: CASSLAIGSDGYTF
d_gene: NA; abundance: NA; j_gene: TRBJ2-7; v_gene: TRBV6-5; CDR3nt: TGTGCCAGCAGTTACCTGGGAGAGCAGTACTTC; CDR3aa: CASSYLGEQYF
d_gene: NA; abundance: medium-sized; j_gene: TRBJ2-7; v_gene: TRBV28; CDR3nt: TGTGCCAGCAGTTTATATGCAGGGAACTACGAGCAGTACTTC; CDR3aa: CASSLYAGNYEQYF
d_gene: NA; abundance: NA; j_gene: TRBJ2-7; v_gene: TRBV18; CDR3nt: TGTGCCAGCTCGCCCACAGGTTACGAGCAGTACTTC; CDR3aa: CASSPTGYEQYF
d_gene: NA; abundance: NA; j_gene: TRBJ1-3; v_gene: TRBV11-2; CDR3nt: TGTGCCAGCACCAGGGACGGGACCTCTGGAAACACCATATATTTT; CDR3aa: CASTRDGTSGNTIYF
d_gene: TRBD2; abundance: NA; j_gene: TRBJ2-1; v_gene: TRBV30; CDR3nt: TGTGCCTGGAGTCCCCGGTGGCTAGCGGGCGGCGGTGAGCAGTTCTTC; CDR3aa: CAWSPRWLAGGGEQFF
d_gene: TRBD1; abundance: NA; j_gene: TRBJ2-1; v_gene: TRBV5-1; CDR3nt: TGCGCCAGCAGCTTAAGAGACAGGGTCAATGAGCAGTTCTTC; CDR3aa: CASSLRDRVNEQFF
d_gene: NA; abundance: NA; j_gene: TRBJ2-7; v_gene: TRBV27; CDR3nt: TGTGCCAGCAGTTTTAGGACTGCCGCTACGGAGCAGTACTTC; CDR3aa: CASSFRTAATEQYF
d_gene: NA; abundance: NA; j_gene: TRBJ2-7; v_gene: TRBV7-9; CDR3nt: TGTGCCAGCAGCTCGCCGGGACCGTTACTTTACGAGCAGTACTTC; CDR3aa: CASSSPGPLLYEQYF
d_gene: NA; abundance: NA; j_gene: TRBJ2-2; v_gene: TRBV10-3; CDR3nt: TGTGCCATCAGTGGGCTGGTCGGGGAGCTGTTTTTT; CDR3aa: CAISGLVGELFF
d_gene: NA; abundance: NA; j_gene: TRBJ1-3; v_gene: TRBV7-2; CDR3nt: TGTGCCAGCAGCTTAGCTGTTGGACAAGACTCTGGAAACACCATATATTTT; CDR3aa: CASSLAVGQDSGNTIYF
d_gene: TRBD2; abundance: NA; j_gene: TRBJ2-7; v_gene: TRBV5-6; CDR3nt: TGTGCCAGCAGCTTCGCGGGGGGTGCCGAGCAGTACTTC; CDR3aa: CASSFAGGAEQYF
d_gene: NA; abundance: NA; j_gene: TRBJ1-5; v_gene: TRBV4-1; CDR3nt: TGCGCCAGCAGCCAAGACAGGGCCAGCAATCAGCCCCAGCATTTT; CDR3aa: CASSQDRASNQPQHF
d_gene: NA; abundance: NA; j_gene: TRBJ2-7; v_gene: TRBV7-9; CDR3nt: TGTGCCAGCAGCTTGGCCGGGACGACAAACTACGAGCAGTACTTC; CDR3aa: CASSLAGTTNYEQYF
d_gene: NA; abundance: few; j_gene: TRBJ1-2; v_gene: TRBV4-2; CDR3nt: TGTGCCAGCAGCCAAGAGCAAGGTCAGCGCGGGCGTGGCTACACCTTC; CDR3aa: CASSQEQGQRGRGYTF
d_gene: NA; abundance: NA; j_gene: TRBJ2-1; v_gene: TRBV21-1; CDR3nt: TGTGCCAGCAGCAAAGGGGGCAGGAGGTCTGGCGAGCAGTTCTTC; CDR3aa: CASSKGGRRSGEQFF
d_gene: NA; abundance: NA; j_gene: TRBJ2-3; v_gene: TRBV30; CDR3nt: TGTGCCTGGAGTTCCCCGGGAGATACGCAGTATTTT; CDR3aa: CAWSSPGDTQYF
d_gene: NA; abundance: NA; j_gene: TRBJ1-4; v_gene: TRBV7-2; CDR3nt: TGTGCCAGCAGCTCAACCGGGGGGGCCGCTGAAAAACTGTTTTTT; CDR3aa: CASSSTGGAAEKLFF
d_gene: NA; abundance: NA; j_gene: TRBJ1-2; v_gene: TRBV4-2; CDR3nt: TGTGCCAGCAGCCAAGATATCGGTACAATATTCTATGGCTACACCTTC; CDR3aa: CASSQDIGTIFYGYTF